One sample yielded the 3 T cell receptor beta chains listed below, sequenced in a study of OX40 agonist ivuxolimab in advanced cancers. Method: immunoSEQ multiplex PCR; TCRdb's copy keeps in-frame clones and lacks some. Of tens of thousands of clones in the sample, roughly nine tenths were seen once. This specimen was CD4+ or CD8+ T cells sorted from blood, taken in a trial of the OX40 agonist ivuxolimab. All receptors come from an adult with an advanced solid tumor such as melanoma, head and neck, liver or kidney cancer.

The J gene is TRBJ2-7, the V gene TRBV30, with no clear D. The CDR3 runs to 12 residues. Germline CDR1 GTSNPN, CDR2 SVGIG (reference sequence). V gave up 0 bases and J gave up 2 bases, with 5 bases separating them. The CDR3 protein is CAWSVRAYEQYF. The CDR3 DNA is TGTGCCTGGAGTGTAAGGGCCTACGAGCAGTACTTC.

The chain couples TRBV7-6 to TRBJ2-2; 7 bases map to TRBD1. Germline V lookup: CDR1 SGHVS, CDR2 FNYEAQ. The CDR3 has 14 amino acids. Trimming cost V 1 base and J 8 bases; bases outside gene matches: 4. The CDR3 here is CASSLEGAPGELFF. Written as DNA, the CDR3 is TGTGCCAGCAGCTTAGAGGGGGCCCCGGGGGAGCTGTTTTTT.

The chain recombines TRBV5-1 with TRBJ2-1; maybe TRBD2 (6 bases). V was pared by 4 bases and J by 8 bases, with 25 bases between. The germline V gene has CDR1 SGHRS and CDR2 YFSETQ. The CDR3 is made up of 17 amino acids. CDR3 region: CASSPTNIRTTADEQFF. In DNA, the CDR3 is TGCGCCAGCAGCCCGACTAATATTAGGACTACAGCTGATGAGCAGTTCTTC.